A single sample is the source of the 26 T cell receptor beta chains below, sequenced in a study of T cells in Graves' hyperthyroidism and ophthalmopathy. The TCR beta CDR3 regions underwent amplification using RNA transcripts as the source. TCR CDR3 underwent first-round RT-PCR with the HTBI primer set. TCRdb itself ran the multiplex PCR reads through MiXCR, one entry per CDR3 protein. The sample holds 550,000 to 800,000 distinct CDR3 sequences, roughly a sixth seen once. The sequenced material came from blood. The receptors shown here come from a man aged 50-60 years with Graves' hyperthyroidism.

This clonotype came up many times. The gene calls are TRBV30 and TRBJ2-7; TRBD2 matches at 9 bases. V shed 2 bases, J shed 6 bases, and the junction held 8 bases outside the gene matches. The CDR3 extends over 14 amino acids. Germline CDR1 is GTSNPN and CDR2 is SVGIG (reference sequence). This CDR3 reads CAWSWLAGYGEQYF. The CDR3 DNA reads as TGTGCCTGGAGTTGGCTAGCGGGATACGGCGAGCAGTACTTC.

V gene TRBV12-3 or TRBV12-4 combines with J gene TRBJ2-5, with D perhaps assigned TRBD1 or TRBD2 (5 bases each). V lost 8 bases, J lost 4 bases, and 17 bases lay in between. This CDR3 has 14 residues. CDR3 amino acids: CASSRTSRGETQYF. The CDR3 coding sequence is TGTGCCAGCTCACGAACGTCGAGGGGAGAGACCCAGTACTTC.

The sample holds many counts of this clonotype. The chain carries TRBV19 and TRBJ2-5; D is unresolved. In germline, CDR1 is LNHDA, CDR2 SQIVND (reference sequence). V lost 0 bases to trimming and J lost 2 bases, with 7 bases between them. The CDR3 has 14 amino acids. The CDR3 loop is CASSIEHQQETQYF. The CDR3, as DNA: TGTGCCAGTAGTATAGAACACCAACAAGAGACCCAGTACTTC.

On this clonotype itself: This may be a read error: a much more frequent sequence differs by one nucleotide. The J gene is TRBJ2-7, the V gene TRBV5-1; 7 bases agree with TRBD1. Germline CDR1 SGHRS, CDR2 YFSETQ. V lost 5 bases and J lost 4; bases outside the gene matches: 9. This CDR3 has 14 residues. CDR3: CASRLYRGQYEQYF. The CDR3 nucleotides are TGCGCCAGCAGGCTCTACAGGGGCCAATACGAGCAGTACTTC.

This clonotype was observed at least ten times. This rearrangement joins TRBV13 to TRBJ2-3, with unresolved D. The CDR3 contains 13 residues. CDR1 is PRHDT and CDR2 is FYEKMQ in the germline V gene (reference sequence). The V and J ends lost 1 base and 4 bases respectively, with 6 bases between them. The CDR3 bases are TGTGCCAGCAGCTTAGAGGCGGCAGATACGCAGTATTTT. Its protein is CASSLEAADTQYF.

This clonotype showed up many times. V gene TRBV7-9 combines with J gene TRBJ2-7; D is ambiguous. The V end was cut by 2 bases, the J end by 4 bases, with 6 bases between. Per the germline V gene, CDR1 is SEHNR and CDR2 is FQNEAQ (reference sequence). The CDR3 is made up of 12 amino acids. In nucleotides, the CDR3 is TGTGCCAGCAGCTTAAACCGGTACGAGCAGTACTTC. This codes for CASSLNRYEQYF.

The sample holds many counts of this clonotype. The CDR3, as DNA: TGTGCCAGCAGCTTAGCGTGGGGGCAGGATGAGCAGTTCTTC. It codes for CASSLAWGQDEQFF. The V gene is TRBV11-1, the J gene TRBJ2-1, with a possible D match to TRBD1 (6 bases). This CDR3 is built from 14 residues. V dropped 0 bases and J dropped 8 bases, with 11 bases sitting between them. Germline CDR1 reads SGHAT; CDR2 reads FQDESV (reference sequence). Complete variable domain (other parts from reference TRBV11-1 and TRBJ2-1): EAEVAQSPRYKITEKSQAVAFWCDPISGHATLYWYRQILGQGPELLVQFQDESVVDDSQLPKDRFSAERLKGVDSTLKIQPAELGDSAMYLCASSLAWGQDEQFFGPGTRLTVL.

This clonotype came up many times. This chain uses TRBV28 with TRBJ1-1; D is unclear. Germline V lookup: CDR1 MDHEN, CDR2 SYDVKM. The V end was cut by 5 bases, the J end by 5 bases, with 15 bases between. CDR3 length: 14 residues. The CDR3 DNA sequence: TGTGCCAGCAGTCCCGGCTCAGTGCAGACTGAAGCTTTCTTT. It is translated as CASSPGSVQTEAFF. Together with reference TRBV28 and TRBJ1-1, the CDR3 gives the full variable domain: DVKVTQSSRYLVKRTGEKVFLECVQDMDHENMFWYRQDPGLGLRLIYFSYDVKMKEKGDIPEGYSVSREKKERFSLILESASTNQTSMYLCASSPGSVQTEAFFGQGTRLTVV.

This clonotype was counted many times. This chain links TRBV7-3 with TRBJ2-1; 9 nucleotides match TRBD2. The length of the CDR3 is 17 residues. Germline CDR1 is SGHTA and CDR2 is FQGTGA. The V segment lost 0 bases and the J segment 4 bases; nucleotides outside the gene matches: 7. CDR3 DNA sequence: TGTGCCAGCAGCTTAACGGCTAGCGGGGTACTATACAATGAGCAGTTCTTC. Translating it yields CASSLTASGVLYNEQFF.

This clonotype was counted many times. The chain links TRBV27 to TRBJ2-7, with D possibly matching TRBD2 (7 bases). Trimming took off 6 bases at V and 5 bases at J, with 20 bases between the two ends. Per germline, CDR1 MNHEY and CDR2 SMNVEV (reference sequence). The CDR3 sequence is 15 residues long. CDR3 protein: CASSLYEGGSHEQYF. In nucleotides, the CDR3 is TGTGCCAGCAGCCTTTACGAGGGGGGGTCACACGAGCAGTACTTC.

V gene TRBV6-5 combines with J gene TRBJ1-2, with TRBD1 matching 7 bases. The junction had 6 bases not matched to a gene; V was cut back by 6 bases and J by 8 bases. Per germline, CDR1 MNHEY and CDR2 SVGAGI. The CDR3 covers 12 residues. The CDR3 reads CASRTGERGYTF. CDR3 nucleotides: TGTGCCAGCAGAACAGGGGAGAGGGGCTACACCTTC.

This clonotype was observed many times. V usage is TRBV7-2 and J usage is TRBJ2-3; 8 bases fit TRBD1. This CDR3 has 14 residues. V was clipped by 3 bases and J by 6 bases; unmatched bases: 5. Germline-derived CDR1 and CDR2 are SGHTA and FQGNSA. CDR3 DNA sequence: TGTGCCAGCAGCTTCGACAGGGGAAGGGATACGCAGTATTTT. It translates to CASSFDRGRDTQYF.

CDR3 sequence: CATSRDSDGNQPQHF. Written as DNA, the CDR3 is TGTGCCACCAGCAGAGATTCGGACGGCAATCAGCCCCAGCATTTT. V and J are TRBV15 and TRBJ1-5; D remains unclear. Germline loops: CDR1 LNHNV, CDR2 YYDKDF (reference sequence). Between the trimmed V and J ends, which lost 0 bases and 2 bases, there was a span of 8 bases. This CDR3 spans 15 amino acids.

The rearrangement links TRBV20-1 to TRBJ2-5; D ambiguous. The CDR3 is made up of 16 amino acids. V shed 2 bases and J shed 5 bases, with 21 bases lying between them. Germline loops: CDR1 DFQATT, CDR2 SNEGSKA (reference sequence). Here the CDR3 reads CSARRRRTPNPETQYF. DNA for the CDR3: TGCAGTGCTAGAAGGAGACGTACTCCTAACCCTGAGACCCAGTACTTC.

This clonotype was seen many times. The CDR3 sequence is CASRKLGGREQYF. In DNA form, the CDR3 reads TGTGCCAGCAGAAAGTTGGGGGGGCGCGAGCAGTACTTC. The chain combines TRBV27 with TRBJ2-7; tentatively, D is TRBD2 (7 bases). Germline assignment: CDR1 MNHEY and CDR2 SMNVEV (reference sequence). V gave up 6 bases and J gave up 6 bases, with 15 bases separating them. The CDR3 runs 13 residues.

V is TRBV28 and J is TRBJ2-7; tentatively, D is TRBD1 (6 bases). From germline, CDR1 is MDHEN and CDR2 SYDVKM. This CDR3 has 15 residues. The V gene lost 5 bases and the J gene lost 1 base, with 15 bases spanning the gap. The CDR3 protein is CASSDHGTPSYEQYF. The CDR3 region has the DNA TGTGCCAGCAGTGACCACGGGACACCTTCCTACGAGCAGTACTTC.

This clonotype was found a few times. This sequence joins TRBV13 and TRBJ2-7, with a possible D match to TRBD2 (6 bases). This CDR3 comprises 14 residues. Trimming took 5 bases from V and 3 from J, leaving 14 bases between them. The germline CDR1 and CDR2 sequences are PRHDT and FYEKMQ (reference sequence). The CDR3 region is CASSKGRRDYEQYF. DNA of the CDR3: TGTGCCAGCAGCAAGGGTCGGCGGGACTACGAGCAGTACTTC.

This clonotype was observed a handful of times. The chain has TRBV19 and TRBJ1-5; D possibly corresponds to TRBD1 (6 bases). The V end lost 7 bases, the J end lost 2 bases, and 15 bases lay between the germline ends. Germline V CDR1 and CDR2: LNHDA, SQIVND (reference sequence). The CDR3 length is 15 residues. In DNA, the CDR3 is TGTGCCAGTACCCAGGGGCTGGGGGGCAATCAGCCCCAGCATTTT. Translated: CASTQGLGGNQPQHF.

At least ten counts were recorded for this clonotype. The chain couples TRBV2 to TRBJ2-7, with TRBD1 identical over 7 bases. Germline V gene sequence: CDR1 SNHLY, CDR2 FYNNEI. The CDR3 is made up of 16 amino acids. Losses at the gene ends were 6 bases for V and 1 base for J; bases not matched to a gene: 12. In DNA, the CDR3 is TGTGCCAGCAGCGGTGGGACAGCAAAAACATCCTACGAGCAGTACTTC. It encodes CASSGGTAKTSYEQYF.

The table lists this clonotype with a few counts. The gene calls are TRBV28 and TRBJ2-3; D is undetermined. The V and J ends lost 5 bases and 5 bases respectively, with 8 bases between them. The CDR3 runs to 12 residues. Germline V gene sequence: CDR1 MDHEN, CDR2 SYDVKM. DNA for the CDR3: TGTGCCAGCAGTACCGACCGAGATACGCAGTATTTT. Its translation: CASSTDRDTQYF.

This clonotype was seen a handful of times. This CDR3 reads CASSFRREGLQETQYF. CDR3 bases: TGTGCCAGCAGTTTCAGGCGGGAGGGCCTCCAAGAGACCCAGTACTTC. This sequence joins TRBV28 and TRBJ2-5, with 9 bases lining up with TRBD2. This CDR3 has 16 amino acids. Germline V gene lookup returns CDR1 MDHEN and CDR2 SYDVKM. J gave up 1 base and V 3 bases, and 6 bases lay outside the gene matches.

This clonotype was seen a few times. This chain uses TRBV10-2 with TRBJ1-4; 9 bases match TRBD1. The CDR3 is 15 amino acids. Germline V gene lookup returns CDR1 WSHSY and CDR2 SAAADI. V dropped 0 bases and J dropped 8; count of bases not matched to a gene: 4. Here the CDR3 DNA reads TGCGCCAGCAGTGAGTCGACAGGGGGACGCGAAAAACTGTTTTTT. It yields the protein CASSESTGGREKLFF.

This clonotype has a count of ten or more. The chain uses TRBV28 and TRBJ2-7; TRBD1 agrees at 8 bases. This CDR3 is built from 16 residues. The J segment lost 1 base and the V segment lost 5 bases, leaving 10 bases of the junction unmatched. Looked up from germline, CDR1 is MDHEN and CDR2 is SYDVKM. This CDR3 is CASSTSQQGVSYEQYF. CDR3 bases: TGTGCCAGCAGTACCTCCCAACAGGGGGTGTCCTACGAGCAGTACTTC. Full variable domain (rest looked up from reference TRBV28 and TRBJ2-7): DVKVTQSSRYLVKRTGEKVFLECVQDMDHENMFWYRQDPGLGLRLIYFSYDVKMKEKGDIPEGYSVSREKKERFSLILESASTNQTSMYLCASSTSQQGVSYEQYFGPGTRLTVT.

Ten or more counts support this clonotype. The rearrangement uses TRBV28 and TRBJ2-7; D might be TRBD2 (6 bases). Germline values: CDR1 MDHEN, CDR2 SYDVKM. Trimming pared 2 bases from V and 3 bases from J, leaving 11 bases between. The CDR3 totals 14 residues. The CDR3 coding sequence is TGTGCCAGCAGTTTAGCAGGGACTCTCTACGAGCAGTACTTC. As protein: CASSLAGTLYEQYF.

This clonotype was seen a few times. The chain has TRBV7-9 and TRBJ2-3; no definite D call. The CDR3 loop spans 12 amino acids. Germline values: CDR1 SEHNR, CDR2 FQNEAQ (reference sequence). V shed 11 bases and J shed 2 bases, with 11 bases lying between them. CDR3 nucleotide sequence: TGTGCCTCCGACCAATCCACAGATACGCAGTATTTT. As protein: CASDQSTDTQYF.

This chain links TRBV29-1 with TRBJ1-2; D is uncertain. In germline, CDR1 is SQVTM, CDR2 ANQGSEA. The CDR3 consists of 11 residues. Trimming stripped 7 bases from V and 8 bases from J, with 14 bases between. CDR3 residues: CSGRGWKGYTF. CDR3 in DNA: TGCAGCGGGAGAGGTTGGAAAGGCTACACCTTC.